This passage covers 9 T cell receptor beta chains from one sample sequenced in a study of molecular identifiers for immune sequencing clone quantification. TCRdb re-called the PCR reads through MiXCR, storing one row per CDR3 protein. The data contain 70,000 to 95,000 distinct CDR3 sequences, around 19% of them seen just once; the ten biggest clones take up 0.85%. What was sequenced was naive CD8+ T cells from blood, with Jurkat cell RNA spiked in. Subset here: FACS-sorted CD8+CD4-CCR7+CD45RA+ naive T cells. These receptors came from a human donor in good health. Some libraries in this study had Jurkat cell RNA spiked in.

This clonotype was seen ten or more times. This rearrangement joins TRBV18 to TRBJ1-1; 10 bases agree with TRBD1. V shed 6 bases, J shed 7 bases, and the junction held 11 bases outside the gene matches. Per germline, CDR1 KGHSH and CDR2 LQKENI. CDR3 length equals 15 residues. The CDR3 is CASSPTGTGDYEAFF. DNA for the CDR3: TGTGCCAGCTCCCCCACCGGGACAGGGGATTATGAAGCTTTCTTT.

This clonotype came up a few times. CDR3 sequence (DNA): TGTGCCAGCAGCTCCTACTCCCCAGATACGCAGTATTTT. Translation: CASSSYSPDTQYF. J is TRBJ2-3 and V is TRBV7-9; D is uncertain. Germline V gene sequence: CDR1 SEHNR, CDR2 FQNEAQ (reference sequence). The CDR3 loop spans 13 amino acids. Trimming stripped 4 bases from V and 4 bases from J, with 9 bases between.

CDR3 region: CASSSETAGYTDTQYF. The DNA for the CDR3 is TGTGCCAGCAGCTCAGAAACAGCGGGGTATACTGATACGCAGTATTTT. The genes are TRBV7-9 and TRBJ2-3; 7 nucleotides align to TRBD2. The germline V gene encodes CDR1 SEHNR and CDR2 FQNEAQ (reference sequence). With V trimmed by 4 bases and J by 6 bases, 13 bases remained unmatched. This CDR3 has 16 amino acids.

Many counts were recorded for this clonotype. V usage is TRBV20-1 and J usage is TRBJ2-1; D not resolved. The germline V gene has CDR1 DFQATT and CDR2 SNEGSKA (reference sequence). Trimming removed 8 bases from V and 8 bases from J, with 25 bases in between. This CDR3 is built from 15 residues. CDR3 sequence: CSSLTRQATLDEQFF. The CDR3 bases are TGCAGTTCCCTAACTCGACAAGCCACTCTAGATGAGCAGTTCTTC.

This clonotype was seen at least ten times. This chain uses TRBV5-1 with TRBJ2-1, with 10 bases fitting TRBD2. The CDR3 consists of 17 residues. Per the germline V gene, CDR1 is SGHRS and CDR2 is YFSETQ. The junction had 6 bases not matched to a gene; V was cut back by 0 bases and J by 3 bases. The CDR3 is CASSLGASGGYYNEQFF. CDR3 bases: TGCGCCAGCAGCTTGGGGGCTAGCGGGGGATACTACAATGAGCAGTTCTTC.

This clonotype was seen repeatedly, ten times or more. This chain joins TRBV24-1 and TRBJ2-3, with D perhaps matching TRBD1 (6 bases). This CDR3 has 16 amino acids. Germline V gene sequence: CDR1 KGHDR, CDR2 SFDVKD. V gave up 6 bases and J gave up 5 bases, with 20 bases separating them. The CDR3: CATSTTREGGRDTQYF. The CDR3 coding sequence is TGTGCCACCAGTACTACTCGGGAAGGGGGTCGAGATACGCAGTATTTT.

The chain uses TRBV5-6 and TRBJ2-7; D may be TRBD1 or TRBD2 (5 bases each). Germline CDR1 reads SGHDT; CDR2 reads YYEEEE. The CDR3 consists of 17 residues. V was trimmed by 4 bases and J by 4 bases, leaving 24 bases between them. Here the CDR3 DNA reads TGTGCCAGCAGCCCCTCTTCGGCCGGGGCAGGGATTTACGAGCAGTACTTC. Translation gives CASSPSSAGAGIYEQYF. Combining the CDR3 with reference TRBV5-6 and TRBJ2-7 gives the whole variable domain DAGVTQSPTHLIKTRGQQVTLRCSPKSGHDTVSWYQQALGQGPQFIFQYYEEEERQRGNFPDRFSGHQFPNYSSELNVNALLLGDSALYLCASSPSSAGAGIYEQYFGPGTRLTVT.

This clonotype was detected ten times or more. V usage is TRBV10-3 and J usage is TRBJ1-1; tentatively, D is TRBD1 (5 bases). The CDR3 covers 13 residues. Germline CDR1 reads ENHRY; CDR2 reads SYGVKD. Trimming pared 6 bases from V and 0 bases from J, leaving 8 bases between. The CDR3 protein is CAIRRGMNTEAFF. CDR3 sequence (DNA): TGTGCCATCAGGAGGGGTATGAACACTGAAGCTTTCTTT.

This clonotype was seen at least ten times. V and J are TRBV4-3 and TRBJ2-7; no firm D call. The CDR3 has 12 amino acids. Germline assignment: CDR1 LGHNA and CDR2 YSLEER. Trimming pared 0 bases from V and 6 bases from J, leaving 6 bases between. CDR3 residues: CASSQDRREQYF. CDR3 DNA sequence: TGCGCCAGCAGCCAAGATAGGCGCGAGCAGTACTTC.